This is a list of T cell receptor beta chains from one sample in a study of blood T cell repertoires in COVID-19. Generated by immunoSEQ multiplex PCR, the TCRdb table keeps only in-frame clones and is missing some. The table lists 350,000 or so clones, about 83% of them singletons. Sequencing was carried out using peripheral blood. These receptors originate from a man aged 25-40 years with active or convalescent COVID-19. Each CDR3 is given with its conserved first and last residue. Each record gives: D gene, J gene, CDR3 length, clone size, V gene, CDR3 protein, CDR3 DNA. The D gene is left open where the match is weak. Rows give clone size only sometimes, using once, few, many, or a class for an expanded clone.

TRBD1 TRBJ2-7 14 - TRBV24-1 CATNPGQGTYEQYF TGTGCCACCAATCCGGGACAGGGGACCTACGAGCAGTACTTC
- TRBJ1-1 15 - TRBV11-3 CASSSVDLKNTEAFF TGTGCCAGCAGCTCCGTCGACTTAAAGAACACTGAAGCTTTCTTT
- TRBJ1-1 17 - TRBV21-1 CASSKRGLGGAYTEAFF TGTGCCAGCAGCAAAAGGGGTTTAGGGGGGGCGTACACTGAAGCTTTCTTT
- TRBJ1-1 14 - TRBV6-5 CASSSDTLNTEAFF TGTGCCAGCAGTTCCGACACATTGAACACTGAAGCTTTCTTT
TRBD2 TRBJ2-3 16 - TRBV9 CASSGGGRLSTDTQYF TGTGCCAGCAGCGGCGGCGGGAGGTTGAGTACAGATACGCAGTATTTT
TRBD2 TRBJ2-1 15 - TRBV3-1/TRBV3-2 CASSPFRVTGGEQFF TGTGCCAGCAGCCCTTTCAGGGTCACGGGGGGTGAGCAGTTCTTC
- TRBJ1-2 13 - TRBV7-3 CASSIGERGGYTF TGTGCCAGCAGCATTGGGGAGAGAGGTGGCTACACCTTC
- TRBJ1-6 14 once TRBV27 CASSLVRKDSPLHF TGTGCCAGCAGTTTAGTCAGGAAGGATTCACCCCTCCACTTT
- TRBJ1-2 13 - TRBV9 CASSNSRGDGYTF TGTGCCAGCAGCAACTCAAGGGGCGATGGCTACACCTTC
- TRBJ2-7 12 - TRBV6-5 CASKSGTSEQYF TGTGCCAGCAAATCCGGGACAAGCGAGCAGTACTTC
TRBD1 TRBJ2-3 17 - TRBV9 CASSADWDRGPSDTQYF TGTGCCAGCAGCGCGGACTGGGACAGGGGGCCGTCAGATACGCAGTATTTT
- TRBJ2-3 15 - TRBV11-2 CASTARPSIADTQYF TGTGCCAGCACAGCTAGGCCTAGCATTGCAGATACGCAGTATTTT
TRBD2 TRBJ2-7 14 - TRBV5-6 CASSRLAGTYEQYF TGTGCCAGCAGCAGACTAGCGGGAACGTACGAGCAGTACTTC
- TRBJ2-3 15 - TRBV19 CASRNVVGRTDTQYF TGTGCCAGTAGGAACGTCGTAGGGAGGACAGATACGCAGTATTTT
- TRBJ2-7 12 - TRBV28 CASGLADYEQYF TGTGCCAGCGGATTAGCGGACTACGAGCAGTACTTC
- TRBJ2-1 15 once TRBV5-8 CASSSEGDPYNEQFF TGTGCCAGCAGCTCAGAGGGGGACCCATACAATGAGCAGTTCTTC
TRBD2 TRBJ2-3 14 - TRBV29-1 CSASKRGPTDTQYF TGCAGCGCCTCAAAGCGGGGGCCCACAGATACGCAGTATTTT
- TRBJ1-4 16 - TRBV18 CASSPRQAPTNEKLFF TGTGCCAGCTCACCACGACAGGCACCAACTAATGAAAAACTGTTTTTT
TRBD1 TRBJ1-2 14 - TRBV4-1 CASSQGQENYGYTF TGCGCCAGCAGCCAGGGACAGGAAAACTATGGCTACACCTTC
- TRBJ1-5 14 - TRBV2 CASRPDWGNQPQHF TGTGCCAGCAGACCCGACTGGGGCAATCAGCCCCAGCATTTT
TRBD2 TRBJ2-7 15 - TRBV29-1 CSAGTSGRPSYEQYF TGCAGCGCCGGGACTAGCGGGAGGCCCTCCTACGAGCAGTACTTC
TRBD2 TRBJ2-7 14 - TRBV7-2 CASSPAAAGGEQYF TGTGCCAGCAGCCCAGCGGCGGCGGGGGGAGAGCAGTACTTC
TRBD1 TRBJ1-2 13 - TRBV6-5 CASSWGQANGYTF TGTGCCAGCAGTTGGGGACAGGCAAATGGCTACACCTTC
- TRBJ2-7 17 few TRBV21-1 CASSTERSSGGEREQYF TGTGCCAGCAGCACGGAGCGTTCTAGCGGGGGGGAACGGGAGCAGTACTTC
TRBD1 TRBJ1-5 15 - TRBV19 CASRRQGVGNQPQHF TGTGCCAGTAGGAGACAGGGGGTGGGCAATCAGCCCCAGCATTTT
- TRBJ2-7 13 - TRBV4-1 CASSQDRVYEQYF TGCGCCAGCAGCCAAGACCGCGTGTACGAGCAGTACTTC
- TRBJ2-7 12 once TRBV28 CALQGSSYEQYF TGTGCCCTTCAGGGGAGCTCCTACGAGCAGTACTTC
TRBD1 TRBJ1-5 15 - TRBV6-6 CASSLRDRGIQPQHF TGTGCCAGCAGCCTCCGGGACAGGGGGATTCAGCCCCAGCATTTT
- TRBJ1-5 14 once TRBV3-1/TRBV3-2 CASSRTEEAKPQHF TGTGCCAGCAGCCGGACAGAAGAGGCGAAGCCCCAGCATTTT
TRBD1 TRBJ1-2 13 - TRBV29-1 CSARTGFSYGYTF TGCAGCGCCAGGACAGGGTTCAGCTATGGCTACACCTTC
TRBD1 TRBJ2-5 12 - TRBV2 CASSPGGETQYF TGTGCCAGCAGTCCAGGGGGAGAGACCCAGTACTTC
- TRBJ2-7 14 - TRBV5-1 CASSARLLPYEQYF TGCGCCAGCAGCGCACGACTCCTACCCTACGAGCAGTACTTC
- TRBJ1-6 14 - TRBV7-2 CASSFNSYNSPLHF TGTGCCAGCAGCTTTAACTCCTATAATTCACCCCTCCACTTT
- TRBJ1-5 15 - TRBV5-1 CASSYTGLSNQPQHF TGCGCCAGCAGCTATACCGGTCTGAGCAATCAGCCCCAGCATTTT
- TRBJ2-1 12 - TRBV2 CASRVVVNEQFF TGTGCCAGCAGAGTAGTGGTCAATGAGCAGTTCTTC
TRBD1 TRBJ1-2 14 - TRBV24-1 CATSDRTGVYGYTF TGTGCCACCAGTGACAGGACAGGGGTTTATGGCTACACCTTC
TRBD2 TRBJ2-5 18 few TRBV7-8 CASSLGPSGRAKGETQYF TGTGCCAGCAGCTTAGGGCCTAGCGGGAGGGCCAAGGGAGAGACCCAGTACTTC
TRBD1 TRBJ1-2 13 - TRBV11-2 CASSRDRKNGYTF TGTGCCAGCAGCCGGGACAGAAAAAATGGCTACACCTTC
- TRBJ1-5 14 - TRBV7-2 CASSLAQGHQPQHF TGTGCCAGCAGCTTAGCCCAGGGGCATCAGCCCCAGCATTTT
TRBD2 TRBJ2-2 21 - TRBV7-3 CASSSGPLAGGPIANTGELFF TGTGCCAGCAGCTCGGGGCCGCTAGCGGGAGGGCCGATAGCGAACACCGGGGAGCTGTTTTTT
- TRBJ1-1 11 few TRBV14 CASSHLGRAFF TGTGCCAGCAGCCACCTCGGGAGGGCTTTCTTT